Sequencing of this T cell receptor beta chain was carried out in a study of blood T cell repertoires in COVID-19. Study-level background: In each case, the material was cDNA or gDNA derived from T cells, B-cell-depleted T cells, or PBMCs.

V trimming: 6 bases; J trimming: 5 bases; junction bases outside the gene matches: 8. From germline, CDR1 is MNHEY and CDR2 SVGEGT. The CDR3 contains 14 residues. Authors' analysis steps: Nucleated cell counts were estimated from reference gene primer amplification. Profiled with immunoSEQ multiplex PCR; TCRdb holds only in-frame clones, not every one. The V and J calls and the clone size are those of that table, but D and trimming were determined from the DNA. The sample contains nearly 110,000 clones, roughly two thirds of which appear only once. The sequence was collected from a human donor with acute or convalescent COVID-19. The donor label of this sample is uncertain. This chain connects TRBV6-2 or TRBV6-3 to TRBJ2-5, with 8 bases aligning to TRBD2. What was sequenced was peripheral blood. The CDR3 spells CASSQVAGGETQYF. The DNA for the CDR3 is TGTGCCAGCAGCCAGGTGGCGGGGGGTGAGACCCAGTACTTC.